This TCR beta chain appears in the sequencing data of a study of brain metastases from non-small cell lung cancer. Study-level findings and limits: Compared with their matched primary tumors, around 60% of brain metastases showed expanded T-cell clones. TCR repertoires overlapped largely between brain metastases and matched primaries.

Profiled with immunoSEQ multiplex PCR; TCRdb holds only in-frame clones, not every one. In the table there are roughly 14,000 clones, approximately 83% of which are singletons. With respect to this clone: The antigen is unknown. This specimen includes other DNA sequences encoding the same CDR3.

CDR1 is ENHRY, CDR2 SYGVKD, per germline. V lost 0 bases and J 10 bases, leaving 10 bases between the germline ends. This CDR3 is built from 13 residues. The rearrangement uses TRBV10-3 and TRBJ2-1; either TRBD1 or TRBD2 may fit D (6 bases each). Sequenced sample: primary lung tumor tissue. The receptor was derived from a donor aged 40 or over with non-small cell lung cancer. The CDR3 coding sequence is TGTGCCATCAGTGAGTCGTGGGGGGCGGAGCAGTTCTTC. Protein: CAISESWGAEQFF.